The 21 T cell receptor beta chains listed next were all sequenced from one sample in a study of graft-versus-host responses after intestinal transplantation. Antigens of these TCRs are unknown. The assay was immunoSEQ multiplex PCR, and TCRdb's table has in-frame clones only and misses some. Of tens of thousands of clones in the sample, approximately 91% were seen once. The starting material was unstimulated CD4+ T cells sorted from spleen or lymph node cells, obtained before intestinal transplant. The origin of the receptors is a human donor who received an intestinal transplant.

J is TRBJ2-7 and V is TRBV5-1, with TRBD1 identical over 7 bases. Unmatched junction bases numbered 5, after V lost 3 bases and J lost 2 bases. Germline V gives CDR1 SGHRS, CDR2 YFSETQ. This CDR3 spans 14 amino acids. CDR3 nucleotide sequence: TGCGCCAGCAGCTCGACAGGGTCCACCTACGAGCAGTACTTC. Translation: CASSSTGSTYEQYF.

A single count supports this clone. V and J are TRBV18 and TRBJ1-3, with TRBD1 as a possible D gene (5 bases). Deletions cut 4 bases from V and 0 bases from J, with 16 bases between. This CDR3 is 17 amino acids long. Germline V lookup: CDR1 KGHSH, CDR2 LQKENI. CDR3 loop: CASSRQGLSSSGNTIYF. In DNA form, the CDR3 reads TGTGCCAGCTCACGGCAGGGACTGTCGAGCTCTGGAAACACCATATATTTT.

The chain recombines TRBV6-1 with TRBJ2-1; 7 nucleotides line up with TRBD1. The germline V gene encodes CDR1 MNHNS and CDR2 SASEGT. The V segment lost 2 bases and the J segment 2 bases; nucleotides outside the gene matches: 12. The CDR3 loop spans 18 amino acids. Here the CDR3 reads CASSEFEGAGGTYNEQFF. The CDR3 DNA follows: TGTGCCAGCAGTGAATTCGAAGGGGCAGGGGGAACCTACAATGAGCAGTTCTTC.

The chain has TRBV19 and TRBJ2-1; TRBD2 matches at 11 bases. Germline assignment: CDR1 LNHDA and CDR2 SQIVND (reference sequence). The CDR3 loop spans 17 amino acids. J lost 6 bases, V lost 3 bases, and 10 bases had no gene match. The CDR3 loop is CASSIRLAGYLGNEQFF. Written as DNA, the CDR3 is TGTGCCAGTAGTATCCGACTAGCGGGATATCTGGGCAATGAGCAGTTCTTC.

This chain links TRBV6-1 with TRBJ1-5, with 8 bases matching TRBD1. CDR3 length equals 16 residues. Germline lookup yields CDR1 MNHNS and CDR2 SASEGT. V was clipped by 0 bases and J by 5 bases; unmatched bases: 6. CDR3 DNA sequence: TGTGCCAGCAGTGAAGCAGACCCAGGGGGCTATCAGCCCCAGCATTTT. It is translated as CASSEADPGGYQPQHF.

This rearrangement joins TRBV5-1 to TRBJ1-2; possibly TRBD1 for D (6 bases). The CDR3 contains 14 residues. Trimming stripped 7 bases from V and 3 bases from J, with 16 bases between. Germline V gives CDR1 SGHRS, CDR2 YFSETQ. CDR3 region: CASWDGGLDYGYTF. CDR3 in DNA: TGCGCCAGCTGGGACGGGGGGCTAGACTATGGCTACACCTTC.

This clone was observed a single time. This sequence joins TRBV5-1 and TRBJ2-7; 7 positions match TRBD1. The CDR3 totals 16 residues. J gave up 2 bases and V 0 bases, and 8 bases lay outside the gene matches. Germline V lookup: CDR1 SGHRS, CDR2 YFSETQ. For the CDR3, the DNA is TGCGCCAGCAGCTTGGACGCCGGGACAGTAACCTACGAGCAGTACTTC. It specifies CASSLDAGTVTYEQYF.

The genes are TRBV28 and TRBJ1-5, with D unresolved. Trimming removed 6 bases at V and 11 bases at J, with 14 bases between. The germline CDR1 and CDR2 sequences are MDHEN and SYDVKM. The CDR3 runs to 12 residues. The CDR3 sequence: CASSAEPGAQHF. The CDR3 DNA follows: TGTGCCAGCAGCGCCGAACCTGGAGCCCAGCATTTT.

The V gene is TRBV7-9, the J gene TRBJ1-1, with unresolved D. Germline V lookup: CDR1 SEHNR, CDR2 FQNEAQ (reference sequence). This CDR3 is built from 14 residues. V gave up 10 bases and J gave up 1 base, with 16 bases separating them. CDR3 sequence: CAIYRADANTEAFF. The CDR3 DNA sequence: TGTGCCATCTATCGTGCGGATGCGAACACTGAAGCTTTCTTT.

The CDR3 nucleotides read TGTGCCAGCAGCTTGCAGCGGGGCGGAAGCTACACCTTC. This codes for CASSLQRGGSYTF. The chain links TRBV11-2 to TRBJ1-2, with a tentative D call TRBD1 (5 bases). Deletions cut 3 bases from V and 9 bases from J, with 14 bases between. The CDR3 covers 13 residues. Germline assignment: CDR1 SGHAT and CDR2 FQNNGV.

This rearrangement joins TRBV6-5 to TRBJ2-1, with TRBD2 matching over 9 bases. Germline assignment: CDR1 MNHEY and CDR2 SVGAGI. V lost 2 bases, J lost 5 bases, and 4 bases stayed unmatched. The CDR3 consists of 15 residues. The chain's CDR3 is CASSYQREANNEQFF. The CDR3 nucleotides read TGTGCCAGCAGTTACCAGCGGGAGGCAAACAATGAGCAGTTCTTC.

The V and J genes are TRBV7-9 and TRBJ1-2; D is perhaps TRBD1 (6 bases). V lost 2 bases to trimming and J lost 2 bases, with 9 bases between them. Germline V gene sequence: CDR1 SEHNR, CDR2 FQNEAQ (reference sequence). CDR3 size: 14 residues. The CDR3 region is CASSLLDRNYGYTF. The CDR3 coding sequence is TGTGCCAGCAGCTTACTTGACAGGAACTATGGCTACACCTTC. Full variable domain (remainder filled in from reference TRBV7-9 and TRBJ1-2): DTGVSQNPRHKITKRGQNVTFRCDPISEHNRLYWYRQTLGQGPEFLTYFQNEAQLEKSRLLSDRFSAERPKGSFSTLEIQRTEQGDSAMYLCASSLLDRNYGYTFGSGTRLTVV.

The V call is TRBV4-1, the J call TRBJ1-1, with a weak D call TRBD1 (5 bases). CDR3 length equals 13 residues. Germline assignment: CDR1 MGHRA and CDR2 YSYEKL. The V end lost 3 bases, the J end lost 0 bases, and 5 bases lay between the germline ends. The CDR3 protein is CASSQTVNTEAFF. CDR3 DNA: TGCGCCAGCAGCCAGACAGTGAACACTGAAGCTTTCTTT.

This chain connects TRBV28 to TRBJ1-4, with 8 bases fitting TRBD1. This CDR3 region has 14 residues. V dropped 5 bases and J dropped 7; count of bases not matched to a gene: 6. CDR1 is MDHEN, CDR2 SYDVKM, per germline. In nucleotides, the CDR3 is TGTGCCAGCAGTCTGGACAGGGAAACTGAAAAACTGTTTTTT. Translation gives CASSLDRETEKLFF.

The J gene is TRBJ2-1, the V gene TRBV4-2, with 9 nucleotides matching TRBD2. CDR1 and CDR2 (germline): LGHNA, YNFKEQ. Germline trimming cut 0 bases from V and 7 bases from J; bases unmatched to any gene: 7. The CDR3 covers 16 residues. CDR3 coding DNA: TGTGCCAGCAGCCAAGAGATGCGGGGGGGCAGAAATGAGCAGTTCTTC. Amino acid sequence: CASSQEMRGGRNEQFF.

The chain combines TRBV27 with TRBJ2-7; TRBD2 is a possible D gene (7 bases). The germline V gene has CDR1 MNHEY and CDR2 SMNVEV (reference sequence). This CDR3 has 14 amino acids. The V and J ends lost 7 bases and 6 bases respectively, with 19 bases between them. The chain's CDR3 is CASTSRGGGTEQYF. The CDR3 DNA follows: TGTGCCAGCACCTCGCGAGGGGGAGGGACCGAGCAGTACTTC.

The V gene is TRBV5-1, the J gene TRBJ1-2, with TRBD1 matching 7 bases. Germline trimming cut 4 bases from V and 6 bases from J; bases unmatched to any gene: 3. Germline V gives CDR1 SGHRS, CDR2 YFSETQ. The CDR3 spans 12 residues. The CDR3 spells CASSPGGDGYTF. Written as DNA, the CDR3 is TGCGCCAGCAGCCCAGGGGGAGATGGCTACACCTTC.

The rearrangement links TRBV11-2 to TRBJ2-7, with 13 bases matching TRBD2. The germline V gene encodes CDR1 SGHAT and CDR2 FQNNGV. The CDR3 covers 17 residues. Trimming removed 5 bases from V and 4 bases from J; junction bases left unmatched: 11. The CDR3 protein is CASSVRRTSGGVYEQYF. CDR3 DNA: TGTGCCAGCAGCGTTAGGCGAACTAGCGGGGGGGTATACGAGCAGTACTTC.

This clone was seen a single time. The chain employs TRBV30 and TRBJ2-3; 10 nucleotides line up with TRBD2. J was trimmed by 8 bases and V by 3 bases; bases with no gene match: 14. CDR1 is GTSNPN and CDR2 is SVGIG in the germline V gene (reference sequence). CDR3 length: 16 amino acids. In DNA form, the CDR3 reads TGTGCCTGGAGGCCCCCCGGGCTAGCGGGGGTTAGTACGCAGTATTTT. Amino acids: CAWRPPGLAGVSTQYF.

The J gene is TRBJ1-2, the V gene TRBV6-1, with unresolved D. CDR1 MNHNS and CDR2 SASEGT come from the germline V gene. This CDR3 has 13 amino acids. The V gene lost 2 bases and the J gene lost 1 base, with 5 bases spanning the gap. The CDR3, as DNA: TGTGCCAGCAGTGAAAGGAGTAACTATGGCTACACCTTC. Translating it yields CASSERSNYGYTF.

CDR3 sequence (DNA): TGTGCCAGCAGCCTCCGCACCTTCGACAGGGCCAAGAACACCGGGGAGCTGTTTTTT. Amino acid sequence: CASSLRTFDRAKNTGELFF. The rearrangement uses TRBV5-6 and TRBJ2-2; the match to TRBD1 covers 7 bases. The CDR3 extends over 19 amino acids. Germline CDR1 reads SGHDT; CDR2 reads YYEEEE. V shed 4 bases, J shed 1 base, and the junction held 16 bases outside the gene matches.